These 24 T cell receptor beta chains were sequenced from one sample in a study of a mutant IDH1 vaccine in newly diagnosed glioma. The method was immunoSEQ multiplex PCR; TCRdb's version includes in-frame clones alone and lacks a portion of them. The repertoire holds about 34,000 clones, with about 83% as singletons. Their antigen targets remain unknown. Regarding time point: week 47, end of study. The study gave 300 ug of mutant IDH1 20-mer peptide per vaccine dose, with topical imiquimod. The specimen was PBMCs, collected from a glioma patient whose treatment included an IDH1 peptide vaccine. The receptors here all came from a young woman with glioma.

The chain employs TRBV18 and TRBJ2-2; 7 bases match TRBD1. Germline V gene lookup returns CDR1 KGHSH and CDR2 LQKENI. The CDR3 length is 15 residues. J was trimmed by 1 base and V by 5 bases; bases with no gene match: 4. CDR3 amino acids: CASSFRTGNTGELFF. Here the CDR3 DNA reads TGTGCCAGCTCATTCAGGACAGGGAACACCGGGGAGCTGTTTTTT.

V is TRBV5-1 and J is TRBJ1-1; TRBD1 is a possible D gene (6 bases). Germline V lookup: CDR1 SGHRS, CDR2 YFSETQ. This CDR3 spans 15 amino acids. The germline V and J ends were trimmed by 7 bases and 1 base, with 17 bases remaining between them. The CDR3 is CASRTWGGANTEAFF. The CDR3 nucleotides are TGCGCCAGCCGAACCTGGGGGGGGGCGAACACTGAAGCTTTCTTT.

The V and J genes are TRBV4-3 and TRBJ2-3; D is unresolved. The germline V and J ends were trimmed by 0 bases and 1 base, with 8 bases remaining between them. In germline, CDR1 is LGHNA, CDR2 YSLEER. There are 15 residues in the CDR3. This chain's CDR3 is CASSQDKRGTDTQYF. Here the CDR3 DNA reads TGCGCCAGCAGCCAAGATAAACGGGGCACAGATACGCAGTATTTT.

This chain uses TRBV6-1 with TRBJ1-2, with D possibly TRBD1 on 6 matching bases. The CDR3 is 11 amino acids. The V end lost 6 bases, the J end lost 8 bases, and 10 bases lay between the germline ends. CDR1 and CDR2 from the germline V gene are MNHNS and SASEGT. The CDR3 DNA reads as TGTGCCAGCAGGACAGGATGGGGCTACACCTTC. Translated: CASRTGWGYTF.

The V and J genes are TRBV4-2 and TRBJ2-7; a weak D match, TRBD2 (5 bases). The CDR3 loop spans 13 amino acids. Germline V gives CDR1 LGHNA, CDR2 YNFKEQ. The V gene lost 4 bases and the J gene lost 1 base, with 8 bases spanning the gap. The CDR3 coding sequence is TGTGCCAGCAGCCGTCGGGGATCCTACGAGCAGTACTTC. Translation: CASSRRGSYEQYF.

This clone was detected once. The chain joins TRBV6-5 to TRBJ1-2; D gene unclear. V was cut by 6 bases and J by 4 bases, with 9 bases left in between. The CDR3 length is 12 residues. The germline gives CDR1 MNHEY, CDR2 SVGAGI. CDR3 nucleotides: TGTGCCAGCAGGGGGAGCGCCTATGGCTACACCTTC. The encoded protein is CASRGSAYGYTF.

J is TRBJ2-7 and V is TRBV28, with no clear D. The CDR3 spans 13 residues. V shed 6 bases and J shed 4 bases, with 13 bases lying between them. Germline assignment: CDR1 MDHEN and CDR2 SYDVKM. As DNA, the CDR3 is TGTGCCAGCAGCGAACTTACGGCTTACGAGCAGTACTTC. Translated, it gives CASSELTAYEQYF.

The CDR3 region has the DNA TGCAGCGCCGTTGGGGGAGGGAATGGCTACACCTTC. Its protein is CSAVGGGNGYTF. The gene calls are TRBV29-1 and TRBJ1-2; D may be TRBD1 (5 bases). Germline assignment: CDR1 SQVTM and CDR2 ANQGSEA. The CDR3 totals 12 residues. V lost 7 bases and J lost 6, with 15 bases in between. Variable domain in full (rest from reference TRBV29-1 and TRBJ1-2): SAVISQKPSRDICQRGTSLTIQCQVDSQVTMMFWYRQQPGQSLTLIATANQGSEATYESGFVIDKFPISRPNLTFSTLTVSNMSPEDSSIYLCSAVGGGNGYTFGSGTRLTVV.

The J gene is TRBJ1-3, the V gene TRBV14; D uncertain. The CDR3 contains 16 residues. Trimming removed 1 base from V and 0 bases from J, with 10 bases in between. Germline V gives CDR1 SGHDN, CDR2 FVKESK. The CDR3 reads CASSQVGSYSGNTIYF. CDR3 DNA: TGTGCCAGCAGCCAAGTTGGCAGCTACTCTGGAAACACCATATATTTT.

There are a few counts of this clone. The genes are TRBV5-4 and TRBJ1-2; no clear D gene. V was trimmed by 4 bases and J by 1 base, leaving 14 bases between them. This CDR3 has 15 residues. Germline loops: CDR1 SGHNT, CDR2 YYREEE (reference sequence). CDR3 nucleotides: TGTGCCAGCAGCCCTGACTCGACTTATAACTATGGCTACACCTTC. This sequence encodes CASSPDSTYNYGYTF.

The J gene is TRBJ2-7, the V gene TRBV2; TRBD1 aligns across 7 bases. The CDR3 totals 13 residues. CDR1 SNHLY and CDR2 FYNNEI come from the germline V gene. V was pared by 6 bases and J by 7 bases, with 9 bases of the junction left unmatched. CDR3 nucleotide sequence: TGTGCCAGCAGCGCCAGGGACAGCCTAGAGCAGTACTTC. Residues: CASSARDSLEQYF.

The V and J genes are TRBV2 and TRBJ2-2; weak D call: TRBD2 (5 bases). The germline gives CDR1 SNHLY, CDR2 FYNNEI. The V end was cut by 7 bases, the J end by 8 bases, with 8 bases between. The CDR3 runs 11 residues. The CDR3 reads CASKEEGELFF. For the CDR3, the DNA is TGTGCCAGCAAGGAGGAGGGGGAGCTGTTTTTT. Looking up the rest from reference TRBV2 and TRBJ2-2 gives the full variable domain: EPEVTQTPSHQVTQMGQEVILRCVPISNHLYFYWYRQILGQKVEFLVSFYNNEISEKSEIFDDQFSVERPDGSNFTLKIRSTKLEDSAMYFCASKEEGELFFGEGSRLTVL.

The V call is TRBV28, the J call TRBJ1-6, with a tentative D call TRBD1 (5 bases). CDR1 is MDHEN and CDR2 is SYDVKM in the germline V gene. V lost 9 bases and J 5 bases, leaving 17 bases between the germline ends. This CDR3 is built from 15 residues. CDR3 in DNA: TGTGCCAGTACCCCTTCGACGGGGGATAATTCACCCCTCCACTTT. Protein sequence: CASTPSTGDNSPLHF. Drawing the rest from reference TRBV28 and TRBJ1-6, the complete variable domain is DVKVTQSSRYLVKRTGEKVFLECVQDMDHENMFWYRQDPGLGLRLIYFSYDVKMKEKGDIPEGYSVSREKKERFSLILESASTNQTSMYLCASTPSTGDNSPLHFGNGTRLTVT.

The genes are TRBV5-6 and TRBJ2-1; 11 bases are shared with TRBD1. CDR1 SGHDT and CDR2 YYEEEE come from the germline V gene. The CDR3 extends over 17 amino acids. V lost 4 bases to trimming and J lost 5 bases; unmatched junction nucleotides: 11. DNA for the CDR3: TGTGCCAGCAGCAGGGGCCCGGGACAGGGGGGAAACAATGAGCAGTTCTTC. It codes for CASSRGPGQGGNNEQFF.

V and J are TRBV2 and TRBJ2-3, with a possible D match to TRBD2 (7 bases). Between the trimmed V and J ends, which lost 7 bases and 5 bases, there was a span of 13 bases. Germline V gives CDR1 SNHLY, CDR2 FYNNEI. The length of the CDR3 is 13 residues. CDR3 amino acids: CASTGGAGDTQYF. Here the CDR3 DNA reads TGTGCCAGCACTGGGGGGGCGGGAGATACGCAGTATTTT.

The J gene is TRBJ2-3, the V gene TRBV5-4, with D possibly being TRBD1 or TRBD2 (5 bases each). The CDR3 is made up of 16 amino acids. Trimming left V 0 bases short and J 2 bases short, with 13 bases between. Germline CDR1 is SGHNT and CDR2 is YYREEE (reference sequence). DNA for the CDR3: TGTGCCAGCAGCTTGGCCGGATGGGGGTACACAGATACGCAGTATTTT. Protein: CASSLAGWGYTDTQYF.

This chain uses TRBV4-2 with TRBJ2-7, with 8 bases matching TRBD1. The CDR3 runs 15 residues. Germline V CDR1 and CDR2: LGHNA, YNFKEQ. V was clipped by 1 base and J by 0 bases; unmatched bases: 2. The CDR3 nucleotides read TGTGCCAGCAGCCAAGGGGGGACAGGCTCCTACGAGCAGTACTTC. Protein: CASSQGGTGSYEQYF.

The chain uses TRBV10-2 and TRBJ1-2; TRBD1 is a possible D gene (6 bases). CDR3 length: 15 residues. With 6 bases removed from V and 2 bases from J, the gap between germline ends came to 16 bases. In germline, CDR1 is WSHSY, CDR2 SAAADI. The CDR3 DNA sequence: TGCGCCAGCAGAATACAGGGAAGGGGGAACTATGGCTACACCTTC. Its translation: CASRIQGRGNYGYTF.

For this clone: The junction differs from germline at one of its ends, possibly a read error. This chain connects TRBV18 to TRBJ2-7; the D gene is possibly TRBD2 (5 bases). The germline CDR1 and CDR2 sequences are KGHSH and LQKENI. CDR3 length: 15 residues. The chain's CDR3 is CASSPLPGFSYEQYF. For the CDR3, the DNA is TGTGCCAGCTCCCCACTACCGGGATTCTCCTACGAGCAGTACTTC. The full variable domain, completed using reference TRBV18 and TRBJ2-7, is NAGVMQNPRHLVRRRGQEARLRCSPMKGHSHVYWYRQLPEEGLKFMVYLQKENIIDESGMPKERFSAEFPKEGPSILRIQQVVRGDSAAYFCASSPLPGFSYEQYFGPGTRLTVT.

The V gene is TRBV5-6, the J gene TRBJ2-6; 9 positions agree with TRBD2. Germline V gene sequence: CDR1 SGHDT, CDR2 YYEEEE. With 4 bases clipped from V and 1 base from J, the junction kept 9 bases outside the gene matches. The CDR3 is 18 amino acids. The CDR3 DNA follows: TGTGCCAGCAGCCCGATAGCGGGGGAAATTTCTGGGGCCAACGTCCTGACTTTC. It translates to CASSPIAGEISGANVLTF.

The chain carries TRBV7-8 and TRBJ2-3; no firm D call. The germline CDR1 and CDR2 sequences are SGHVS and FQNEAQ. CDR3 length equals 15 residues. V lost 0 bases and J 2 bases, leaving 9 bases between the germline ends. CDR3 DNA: TGTGCCAGCAGCTTAGCGAGGCAGATCACAGATACGCAGTATTTT. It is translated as CASSLARQITDTQYF.

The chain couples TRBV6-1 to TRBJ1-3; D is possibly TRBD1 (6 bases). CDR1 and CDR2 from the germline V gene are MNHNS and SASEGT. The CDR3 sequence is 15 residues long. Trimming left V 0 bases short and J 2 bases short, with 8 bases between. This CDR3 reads CASSEATGTGNTIYF. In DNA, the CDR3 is TGTGCCAGCAGTGAAGCAACAGGGACTGGAAACACCATATATTTT.

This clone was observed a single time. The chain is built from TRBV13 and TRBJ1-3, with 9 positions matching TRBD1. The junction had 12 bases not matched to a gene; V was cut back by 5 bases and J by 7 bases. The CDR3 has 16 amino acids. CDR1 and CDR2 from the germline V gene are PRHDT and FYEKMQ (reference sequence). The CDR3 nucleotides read TGTGCCAGCAGCGGACCGGGACAGGGCTTGCGGAACACCATATATTTT. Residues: CASSGPGQGLRNTIYF.

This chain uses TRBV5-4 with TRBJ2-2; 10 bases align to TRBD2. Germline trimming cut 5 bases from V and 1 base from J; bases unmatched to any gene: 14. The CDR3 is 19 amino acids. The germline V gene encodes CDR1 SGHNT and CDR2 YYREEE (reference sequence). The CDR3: CASRPGVAGGNLNTGELFF. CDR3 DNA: TGTGCCAGCAGACCCGGGGTAGCGGGGGGCAATTTGAACACCGGGGAGCTGTTTTTT.